This T cell receptor (beta chain) originates from a study of T-cell memory formation after mild COVID-19. Study information: Clusters of TCRs were largely donor specific.

This clonotype was detected ten times or more. 5'RACE with constant-segment primers yielded barcoded, UMI-tagged TCR alpha and TCR beta cDNA libraries. TCRdb independently ran MiXCR on the 5' RACE reads; one entry per CDR3 protein. The sample yields tens of thousands of distinct CDR3 sequences, about 12% seen once. With 0 bases removed from V and 1 base from J, the gap between germline ends came to 8 bases. CDR1 is SGHRS and CDR2 is YFSETQ in the germline V gene. CDR3 length: 15 amino acids. The sequenced material came from PBMCs or a T cell subset sorted from them (not recorded which). This sequence was found in a young man who had mild COVID-19 (a few samples of this study predate the infection). Cell type and time point are not known. This chain joins TRBV5-1 and TRBJ2-1, with D unclear. CDR3 sequence reads: CASSLDQISYNEQFF. The CDR3 DNA reads TGCGCCAGCAGCTTGGACCAGATATCCTACAATGAGCAGTTCTTC. Looking up the rest from reference TRBV5-1 and TRBJ2-1 gives the full variable domain: KAGVTQTPRYLIKTRGQQVTLSCSPISGHRSVSWYQQTPGQGLQFLFEYFSETQRNKGNFPGRFSGRQFSNSRSEMNVSTLELGDSALYLCASSLDQISYNEQFFGPGTRLTVL.